This T cell receptor (beta chain) was identified during a study of control samples from healthy donors and cancer patients. Some clones are missing from TCRdb's copy, which holds only in-frame ones; the method was immunoSEQ multiplex PCR. The repertoire holds about 81,000 clones, just under 95% seen once, with roughly 5% in the top ten. Germline CDR1 SGHRS, CDR2 YFSETQ. Unmatched junction bases numbered 6, after V lost 1 base and J lost 4 bases. The CDR3 spans 15 residues. The receptor was isolated from a woman between 18 and 30 years old in good health. Material for sequencing was blood. The chain recombines TRBV5-1 with TRBJ2-7, with TRBD2 matching 9 bases. CDR3 region: CASSLNSGSVYEQYF. The DNA of the CDR3 is TGCGCCAGCAGCTTGAATAGCGGGAGTGTGTACGAGCAGTACTTC.